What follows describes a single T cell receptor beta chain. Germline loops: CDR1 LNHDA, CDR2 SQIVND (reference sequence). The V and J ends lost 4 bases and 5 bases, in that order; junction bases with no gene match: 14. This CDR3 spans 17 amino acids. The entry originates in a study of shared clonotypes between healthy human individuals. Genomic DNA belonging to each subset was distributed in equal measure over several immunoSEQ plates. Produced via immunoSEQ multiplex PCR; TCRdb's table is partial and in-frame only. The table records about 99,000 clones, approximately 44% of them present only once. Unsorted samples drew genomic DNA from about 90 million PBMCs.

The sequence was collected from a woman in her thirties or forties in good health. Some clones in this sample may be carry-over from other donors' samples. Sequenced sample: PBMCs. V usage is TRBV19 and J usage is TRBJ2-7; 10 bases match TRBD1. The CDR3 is CASSTRTGGPIPDEQYF. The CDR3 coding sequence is TGTGCCAGTAGTACTCGGACAGGGGGACCCATCCCCGACGAGCAGTACTTC.